This T cell receptor (beta chain) is from a study of blood T cell repertoires in COVID-19 (dated by TCRdb to about 2020). Concerning the study at large: Samples from collaborators originated in the United States, Italy and Spain and spanned both the acute and convalescent phases of COVID-19. The repertoires were released in a freely available public database meant as a resource for research on the immune response to SARS-CoV-2. The samples were drawn from two sources: the first 160 participants of the ongoing ImmuneRACE study, and 1,254 subjects contributed by 6 global collaborators. Where available, HLA class I and class II types were obtained from metadata supplied by the sample provider rather than from assay-based typing. Sample metadata almost always included a de-identified subject ID, COVID-19 status, age in years and sex. The dataset comprised deeply sampled blood TCRbeta repertoires from subjects exposed to, actively infected with, or recovered from COVID-19. The material from the prospective study consisted of cDNA or gDNA derived from T cells, B-cell-depleted T cells, or PBMCs.

Enrolling through a virtual design, the prospective study's participants ranged in age from roughly 18 to 100 years and lived across 24 United States geographic areas. To assign participants to cohorts, the prospective study relied on clinical history that participants themselves reported in a screening survey and a study questionnaire. Each participant in the prospective study had whole blood, serum and a nasopharyngeal or oropharyngeal swab collected by mobile phlebotomists. Participants in the prospective study had the option to provide additional blood draws and questionnaires over a roughly 2-month period. Blood samples from the prospective study were shipped frozen or at room temperature prior to DNA extraction. General conclusions and limits of the study: How much clinical and demographic metadata was included differed by source and by participant, and the metadata was provided uncurated.

TCRbeta CDR3 regions were amplified from genomic DNA using the immunoSEQ Assay, a bias-controlled multiplex PCR. Regarding the original processing steps: Nucleated cell counts per sample were estimated from amplification of reference gene primers within the assay. Sequence reads were collapsed and filtered to measure the absolute abundance of every unique TCRbeta CDR3 rearrangement. For each sample, productive Simpson clonality was calculated as the square root of Simpson's diversity index across productive rearrangements. Held by TCRdb, this immuneACCESS table contains in-frame sequences only and omits some clones. Under half of the omission traces to an unresolved V gene where checked; the cause of the rest is unknown. Clone size and V and J calls were adopted from that table, with D and trimming inferred from the DNA. This sample comprises roughly 250,000 clones, about 91% of them detected only once. 2.5% to 3% of the sample lies in the top ten.

From cysteine to phenylalanine, the CDR3 is 16 amino acids long. Kept here is only the CDR3 DNA, which spans 48 bases and is read in frame from base 1. Between the V and J ends, shortened by 4 bases and 4 bases respectively, the junction contains 14 bases. As encoded in the germline V gene, CDR1 is KGHSH while CDR2 is LQKENI. Remarks on this clone: No antigen is known for it. Per-nucleotide qualities are absent, and no much larger clonotype sits a single base away.

Sequenced input: PBMCs or T cells enriched from blood (not recorded which). The TCR originated in a woman aged 30 to 39 with acute COVID-19. The rearranged chain carries TRBV18 and TRBJ1-6; perhaps TRBD1 is the D gene, with 5 bases matching. The nucleotides are TGTGCCAGCTCACGCGGGACGGACGATTATAATTCACCCCTCCACTTT. It codes for CASSRGTDDYNSPLHF.